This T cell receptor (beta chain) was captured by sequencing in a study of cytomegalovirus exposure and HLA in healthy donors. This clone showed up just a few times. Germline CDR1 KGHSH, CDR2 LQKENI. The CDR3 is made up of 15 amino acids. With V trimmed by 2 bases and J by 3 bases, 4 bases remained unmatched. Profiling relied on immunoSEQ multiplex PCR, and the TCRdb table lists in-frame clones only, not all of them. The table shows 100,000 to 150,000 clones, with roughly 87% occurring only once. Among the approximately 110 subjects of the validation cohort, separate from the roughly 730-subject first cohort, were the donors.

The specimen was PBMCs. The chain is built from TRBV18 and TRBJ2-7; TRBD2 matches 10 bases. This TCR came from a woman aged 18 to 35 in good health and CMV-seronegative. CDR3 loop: CASSPGLAASYEQYF. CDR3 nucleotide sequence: TGTGCCAGCTCACCAGGACTAGCGGCAAGCTACGAGCAGTACTTC.